A selection of T cell receptor beta chains follows, all from one sample in a study of blood T cell repertoires in COVID-19. Here immunoSEQ multiplex PCR was the method, and the copy in TCRdb shows in-frame clones only, minus some. Of roughly 250,000 clones listed, about 85% are singletons. Specimen: peripheral blood. All receptors derive from a human donor with COVID-19, enrolled during active disease. The donor label of this sample is uncertain. The CDR3 runs from the conserved cysteine through the conserved F or W. Fields, in order: D gene, V gene, J gene, clone size, CDR3 protein, CDR3 DNA. D genes are given only for firm matches. For some rows the clone size is stated as once, few or many, or as a class when expanded; others skip it.

d_call: TRBD1; v_call: TRBV9; j_call: TRBJ2-3; clone_size: -; cdr3_aa: CASSALLPGQGVIDTQYF; cdr3_nt: TGTGCCAGCAGCGCCCTCTTGCCGGGACAGGGGGTAATAGATACGCAGTATTTT
d_call: -; v_call: TRBV7-2; j_call: TRBJ1-3; clone_size: -; cdr3_aa: CASSFITQGGNTIYF; cdr3_nt: TGTGCCAGCAGCTTCATAACCCAGGGAGGAAACACCATATATTTT
d_call: TRBD2; v_call: TRBV29-1; j_call: TRBJ2-7; clone_size: -; cdr3_aa: CSVEGPGLAGTYEQYF; cdr3_nt: TGCAGCGTTGAAGGCCCGGGACTAGCGGGAACCTACGAGCAGTACTTC
d_call: TRBD1; v_call: TRBV30; j_call: TRBJ1-3; clone_size: once; cdr3_aa: CAWGQGGGNTIYF; cdr3_nt: TGTGCCTGGGGACAGGGTGGAGGAAACACCATATATTTT
d_call: TRBD1; v_call: TRBV19; j_call: TRBJ1-6; clone_size: -; cdr3_aa: CASTRTGGGSPLHF; cdr3_nt: TGTGCCAGTACAAGAACAGGGGGCGGGTCACCCCTCCACTTT
d_call: TRBD1; v_call: TRBV27; j_call: TRBJ1-5; clone_size: once; cdr3_aa: CASSFEGATQPQHF; cdr3_nt: TGTGCCAGCAGTTTCGAGGGGGCAACTCAGCCCCAGCATTTT
d_call: -; v_call: TRBV3-1/TRBV3-2; j_call: TRBJ2-1; clone_size: -; cdr3_aa: CASSQAGGSYNEQFF; cdr3_nt: TGTGCCAGCAGCCAAGCTGGCGGCTCCTACAATGAGCAGTTCTTC
d_call: TRBD1; v_call: TRBV6-5; j_call: TRBJ2-3; clone_size: -; cdr3_aa: CASSYTRTGGTDTQYF; cdr3_nt: TGCGCCAGCAGTTACACCAGGACAGGGGGTACAGATACGCAGTATTTT
d_call: TRBD2; v_call: TRBV28; j_call: TRBJ2-1; clone_size: -; cdr3_aa: CASKETSGRASSYNEQFF; cdr3_nt: TGTGCCAGCAAAGAGACTAGCGGGAGGGCGAGCTCCTACAATGAGCAGTTCTTC
d_call: -; v_call: TRBV5-1; j_call: TRBJ2-2; clone_size: -; cdr3_aa: CASSLEAGPGELFF; cdr3_nt: TGCGCCAGCAGCTTGGAGGCGGGGCCCGGGGAGCTGTTTTTT
d_call: -; v_call: TRBV30; j_call: TRBJ1-1; clone_size: -; cdr3_aa: CAWSDPQELDTEAFF; cdr3_nt: TGTGCCTGGAGTGACCCCCAAGAGTTAGACACTGAAGCTTTCTTT
d_call: TRBD2; v_call: TRBV7-2; j_call: TRBJ2-2; clone_size: -; cdr3_aa: CASSFIAGGPTGELFF; cdr3_nt: TGTGCCAGCAGCTTTATAGCGGGAGGGCCTACCGGGGAGCTGTTTTTT
d_call: -; v_call: TRBV7-2; j_call: TRBJ2-1; clone_size: -; cdr3_aa: CASSLAGRGDYNEQFF; cdr3_nt: TGTGCCAGCAGCTTAGCGGGTCGGGGAGACTACAATGAGCAGTTCTTC
d_call: -; v_call: TRBV6-5; j_call: TRBJ1-4; clone_size: -; cdr3_aa: CASSKQGATNEKLFF; cdr3_nt: TGTGCCAGCAGTAAGCAGGGTGCGACTAATGAAAAACTGTTTTTT
d_call: TRBD1; v_call: TRBV30; j_call: TRBJ1-1; clone_size: -; cdr3_aa: CAWSRGTGPMNTEAFF; cdr3_nt: TGTGCCTGGAGTCGGGGGACAGGGCCCATGAACACTGAAGCTTTCTTT
d_call: -; v_call: TRBV27; j_call: TRBJ2-5; clone_size: -; cdr3_aa: CASSLQRGIQETQYF; cdr3_nt: TGTGCCAGCAGTCTCCAAAGAGGGATCCAAGAGACCCAGTACTTC
d_call: TRBD1; v_call: TRBV28; j_call: TRBJ2-7; clone_size: -; cdr3_aa: CASSPGLGQGPYEQYF; cdr3_nt: TGTGCCAGCAGTCCTGGTTTAGGACAGGGACCGTACGAGCAGTACTTC
d_call: -; v_call: TRBV7-9; j_call: TRBJ2-2; clone_size: -; cdr3_aa: CASSPGRSGELFF; cdr3_nt: TGTGCCAGCAGCCCCGGGAGATCCGGGGAGCTGTTTTTT
d_call: TRBD1; v_call: TRBV3-1/TRBV3-2; j_call: TRBJ2-2; clone_size: -; cdr3_aa: CASSHDRAGELFF; cdr3_nt: TGTGCCAGCAGCCACGACAGGGCCGGGGAGCTGTTTTTT
d_call: -; v_call: TRBV12-3/TRBV12-4; j_call: TRBJ2-3; clone_size: -; cdr3_aa: CASSLTRRNTQYF; cdr3_nt: TGTGCCAGCAGTTTGACCCGGCGGAATACGCAGTATTTT
d_call: TRBD1; v_call: TRBV5-1; j_call: TRBJ1-2; clone_size: -; cdr3_aa: CASSLGGEAGYTF; cdr3_nt: TGCGCCAGCAGTTTAGGGGGCGAGGCTGGCTACACCTTC
d_call: TRBD2; v_call: TRBV5-6; j_call: TRBJ2-7; clone_size: -; cdr3_aa: CASSRTSGTLEQYF; cdr3_nt: TGTGCCAGCAGCAGGACTAGCGGTACCTTAGAGCAGTACTTC
d_call: -; v_call: TRBV10-3; j_call: TRBJ1-1; clone_size: -; cdr3_aa: CAISPTDSYEAFF; cdr3_nt: TGTGCCATCAGTCCCACGGACAGTTATGAAGCTTTCTTT
d_call: -; v_call: TRBV5-1; j_call: TRBJ1-4; clone_size: -; cdr3_aa: CASSLVGATNEKLFF; cdr3_nt: TGCGCCAGCAGCTTGGTGGGAGCAACTAATGAAAAACTGTTTTTT
d_call: TRBD2; v_call: TRBV7-7; j_call: TRBJ2-2; clone_size: -; cdr3_aa: CASSLVASGNTGELFF; cdr3_nt: TGTGCTAGCAGCTTAGTCGCTAGCGGTAACACCGGGGAGCTGTTTTTT
d_call: -; v_call: TRBV10-3; j_call: TRBJ1-1; clone_size: once; cdr3_aa: CAITAQRDFEAFF; cdr3_nt: TGTGCCATCACCGCCCAAAGGGACTTTGAAGCTTTCTTT
d_call: -; v_call: TRBV19; j_call: TRBJ1-5; clone_size: -; cdr3_aa: CASSILLAVNSNQPQHF; cdr3_nt: TGTGCCAGTAGTATTTTGCTCGCAGTAAATAGCAATCAGCCCCAGCATTTT
d_call: TRBD2; v_call: TRBV10-2; j_call: TRBJ2-3; clone_size: -; cdr3_aa: CASFPGLADQIPQYF; cdr3_nt: TGCGCCAGTTTTCCGGGACTAGCGGACCAGATACCGCAGTATTTT
d_call: TRBD1; v_call: TRBV7-9; j_call: TRBJ1-2; clone_size: -; cdr3_aa: CASSLRRGQGSFTF; cdr3_nt: TGTGCCAGCAGCTTAAGGAGAGGACAGGGATCCTTCACCTTC